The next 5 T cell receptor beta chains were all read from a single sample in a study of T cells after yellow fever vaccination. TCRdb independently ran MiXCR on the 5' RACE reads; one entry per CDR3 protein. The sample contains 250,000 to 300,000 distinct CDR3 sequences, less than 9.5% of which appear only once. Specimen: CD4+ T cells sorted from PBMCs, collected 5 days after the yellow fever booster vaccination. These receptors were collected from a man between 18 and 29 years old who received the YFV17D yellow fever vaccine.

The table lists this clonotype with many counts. The CDR3 is CASSRGTSAVETQYF. Written as DNA, the CDR3 is TGTGCCAGCAGCCGCGGGACTAGCGCGGTCGAGACCCAGTACTTC. This sequence joins TRBV4-2 and TRBJ2-5, with 10 bases that match TRBD2. The V gene's germline CDR1 is LGHNA and CDR2 YNFKEQ. The ends lost 4 bases at V and 5 bases at J; junction bases unmatched: 7. This CDR3 is built from 15 residues.

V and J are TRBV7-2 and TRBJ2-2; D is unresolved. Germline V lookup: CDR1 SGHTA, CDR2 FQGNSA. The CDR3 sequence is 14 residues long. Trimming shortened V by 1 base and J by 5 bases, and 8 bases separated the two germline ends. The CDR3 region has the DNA TGTGCCAGCAGCTTAGTTTTGGTAACCGGGGAGCTGTTTTTT. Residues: CASSLVLVTGELFF.

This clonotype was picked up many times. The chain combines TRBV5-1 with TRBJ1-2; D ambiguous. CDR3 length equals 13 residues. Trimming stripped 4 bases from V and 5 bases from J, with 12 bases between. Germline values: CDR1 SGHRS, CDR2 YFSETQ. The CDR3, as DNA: TGCGCCAGCAGCCACGGTGACCCGTATGGCTACACCTTC. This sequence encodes CASSHGDPYGYTF.

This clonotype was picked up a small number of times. The CDR3 here is CASSYLEYNSPLHF. The CDR3, as DNA: TGTGCCAGCAGTTACTTGGAGTATAATTCACCCCTCCACTTT. This chain uses TRBV6-5 with TRBJ1-6; no definite D call. Germline loops: CDR1 MNHEY, CDR2 SVGAGI. Trimming shortened V by 1 base and J by 4 bases, and 5 bases separated the two germline ends. CDR3 size: 14 residues.

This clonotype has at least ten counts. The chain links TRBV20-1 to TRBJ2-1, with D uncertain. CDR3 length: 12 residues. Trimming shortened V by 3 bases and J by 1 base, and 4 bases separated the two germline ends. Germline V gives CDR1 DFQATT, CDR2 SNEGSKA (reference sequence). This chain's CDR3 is CSASPSYNEQFF. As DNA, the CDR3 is TGCAGTGCTAGTCCTTCCTACAATGAGCAGTTCTTC.